This T cell receptor beta chain was sequenced during a study of a mutant IDH1 vaccine in newly diagnosed glioma. Sequenced by immunoSEQ multiplex PCR; TCRdb stores in-frame clones only, minus some. The sample shows about 94,000 clones, roughly 90% of them seen only once. A word on this clone: Antigen: not known.

Study-level points and caveats: The study observed vaccine-induced immune responses in 85% to 95% of patients.

The sample's time point: week 47, end of study. The content of each vaccine dose was 300 ug of mutant IDH1 20-mer peptide, and topical imiquimod accompanied it. V lost 1 base and J lost 3, with 13 bases in between. This CDR3 region has 14 residues. Germline CDR1 GTSNPN, CDR2 SVGIG (reference sequence). The receptor was isolated from a woman aged 45-65 years with glioma. The starting material was PBMCs, obtained from a glioma patient whose treatment included an IDH1 peptide vaccine. The chain uses TRBV30 and TRBJ2-7; perhaps TRBD1 as D (6 bases). The DNA for the CDR3 is TGTGCCTGGAGTGGGACAGTGCCCCGCTACGAGCAGTACTTC. Its protein is CAWSGTVPRYEQYF. The whole variable domain, filled in from reference TRBV30 and TRBJ2-7, reads SQTIHQWPATLVQPVGSPLSLECTVEGTSNPNLYWYRQAAGRGLQLLFYSVGIGQISSEVPQNLSASRPQDRQFILSSKKLLLSDSGFYLCAWSGTVPRYEQYFGPGTRLTVT.